This T cell receptor beta chain originates from a study of tumor and adjacent non-tumor tissue in lung cancer. Findings and caveats of the study: Higher tumor TCR diversity was associated with shorter survival.

A modified ARM-PCR protocol with three rounds of nested PCR amplified TCRbeta. TCRdb independently ran MiXCR on the multiplex PCR reads; one entry per CDR3 protein. Of more than 75,000 distinct CDR3 sequences listed, 80% are singletons. Concerning this clonotype itself: Antigen: not known. One junction end disagrees with the germline gene, perhaps due to a read error.

The template was RNA from unsorted bulk tissue. The CDR3 runs to 14 residues. This sequence originates from a woman between 50 and 59 years old with non-small cell lung cancer. The rearrangement uses TRBV12-3 or TRBV12-4 and TRBJ2-5; 9 bases align to TRBD1. Sequences were obtained from lung tumor tissue. CDR3 amino acids: CASSPGQGWETQCF. The CDR3 nucleotides are TGTGCCAGCAGCCCGGGACAGGGTTGGGAGACCCAATGCTTC.